This T cell receptor (beta chain) was sequenced for a study of a mutant IDH1 vaccine in newly diagnosed glioma. Overall study context: Following radiotherapy alone, or alongside temozolomide cycles, vaccination was started after an interval of 4-6 weeks. Former treatment meant radiotherapy, temozolomide, or both; the majority had gotten both.

Regarding time point: week 35, safety follow-up. It was 300 ug of mutant IDH1 20-mer peptide that made up each vaccine dose, given with topical imiquimod. The assay was immunoSEQ multiplex PCR, and TCRdb's table has in-frame clones only and misses some. Of some 61,000 clones listed, more than 70% were seen once; the top ten hold around 12%. Comment on this clone: Its specificity is not known.

The starting material was PBMCs, obtained from a glioma patient whose treatment included an IDH1 peptide vaccine. The origin of this receptor is a man between 18 and 35 years old with glioma.

The CDR3 here is CASSLGSRGRRETQYF. In DNA, the CDR3 is TGCGCCAGCAGCTTGGGTTCCAGGGGGCGCCGGGAGACCCAGTACTTC. The chain carries TRBV5-1 and TRBJ2-5; 8 nucleotides line up with TRBD1. V gave up 0 bases and J gave up 5 bases; unmatched junction bases: 9. Germline V gene lookup returns CDR1 SGHRS and CDR2 YFSETQ. CDR3 length: 16 amino acids.